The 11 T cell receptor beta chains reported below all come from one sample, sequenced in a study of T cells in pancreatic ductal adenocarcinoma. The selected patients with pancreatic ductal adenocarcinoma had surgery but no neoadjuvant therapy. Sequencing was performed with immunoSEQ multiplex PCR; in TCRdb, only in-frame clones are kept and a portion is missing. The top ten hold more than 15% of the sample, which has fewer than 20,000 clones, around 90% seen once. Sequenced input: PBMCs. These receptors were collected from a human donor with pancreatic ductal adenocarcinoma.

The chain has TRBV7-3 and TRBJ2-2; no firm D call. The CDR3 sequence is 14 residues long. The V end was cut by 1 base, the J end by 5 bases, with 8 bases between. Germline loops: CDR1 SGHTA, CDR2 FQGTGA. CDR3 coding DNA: TGTGCCAGCAGCTTAATGACGCCGACCGGGGAGCTGTTTTTT. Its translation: CASSLMTPTGELFF.

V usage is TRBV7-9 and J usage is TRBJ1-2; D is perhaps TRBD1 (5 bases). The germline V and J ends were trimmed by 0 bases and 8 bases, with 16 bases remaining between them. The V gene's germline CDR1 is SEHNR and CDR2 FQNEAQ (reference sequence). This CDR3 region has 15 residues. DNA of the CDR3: TGTGCCAGCAGCTTAGCGGGAGGAGGGGTCACCGGCTACACCTTC. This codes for CASSLAGGGVTGYTF.

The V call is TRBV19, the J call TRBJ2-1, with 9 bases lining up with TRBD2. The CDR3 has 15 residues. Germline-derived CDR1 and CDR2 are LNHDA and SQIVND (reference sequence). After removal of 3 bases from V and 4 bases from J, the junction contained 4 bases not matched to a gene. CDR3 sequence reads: CASSIQTSGYNEQFF. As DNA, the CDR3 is TGTGCCAGTAGTATTCAGACTAGCGGATACAATGAGCAGTTCTTC.

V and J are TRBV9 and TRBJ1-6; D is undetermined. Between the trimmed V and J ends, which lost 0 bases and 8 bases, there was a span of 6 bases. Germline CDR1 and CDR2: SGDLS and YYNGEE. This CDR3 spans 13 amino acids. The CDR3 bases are TGTGCCAGCAGCGTAGTTCAGTATTCACCCCTCCACTTT. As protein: CASSVVQYSPLHF.

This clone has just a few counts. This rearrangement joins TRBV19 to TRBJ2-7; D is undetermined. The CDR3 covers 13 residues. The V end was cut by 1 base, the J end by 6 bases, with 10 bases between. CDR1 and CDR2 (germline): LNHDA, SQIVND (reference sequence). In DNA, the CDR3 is TGTGCCAGTAGTATAGCGGGCCCTGCCGAGCAGTACTTC. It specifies CASSIAGPAEQYF.

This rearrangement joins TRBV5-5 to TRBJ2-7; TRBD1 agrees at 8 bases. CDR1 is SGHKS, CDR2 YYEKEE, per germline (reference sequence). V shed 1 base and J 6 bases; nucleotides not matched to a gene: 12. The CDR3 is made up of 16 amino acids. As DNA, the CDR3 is TGTGCCAGCAGCTTGATCAGGGGGCATAGACGCCTCGAGCAGTACTTC. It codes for CASSLIRGHRRLEQYF.

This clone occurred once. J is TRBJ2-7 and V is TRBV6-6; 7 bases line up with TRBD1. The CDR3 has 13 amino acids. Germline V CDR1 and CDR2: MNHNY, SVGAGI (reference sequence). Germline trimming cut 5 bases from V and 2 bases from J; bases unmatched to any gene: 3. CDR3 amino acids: CASSHRGPYEQYF. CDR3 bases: TGTGCCAGCAGTCACAGGGGACCCTACGAGCAGTACTTC.

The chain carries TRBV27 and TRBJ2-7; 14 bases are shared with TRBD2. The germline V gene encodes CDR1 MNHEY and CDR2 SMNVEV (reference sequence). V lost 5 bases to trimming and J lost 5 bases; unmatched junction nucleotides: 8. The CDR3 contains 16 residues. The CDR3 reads CASSIPTSGRAHEQYF. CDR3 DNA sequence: TGTGCCAGCAGTATTCCGACTAGCGGGAGGGCCCACGAGCAGTACTTC.

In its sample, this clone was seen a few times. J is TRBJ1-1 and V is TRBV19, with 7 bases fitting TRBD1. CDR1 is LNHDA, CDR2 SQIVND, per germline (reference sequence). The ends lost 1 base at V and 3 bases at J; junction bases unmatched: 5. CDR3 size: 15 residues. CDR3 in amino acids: CASSIVEGADTEAFF. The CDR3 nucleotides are TGTGCCAGTAGTATAGTTGAGGGGGCGGACACTGAAGCTTTCTTT.

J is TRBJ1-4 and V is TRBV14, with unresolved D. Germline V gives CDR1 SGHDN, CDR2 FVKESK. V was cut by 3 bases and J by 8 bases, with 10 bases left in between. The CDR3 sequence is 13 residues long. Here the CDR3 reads CASSQAGMEKLFF. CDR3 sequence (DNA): TGTGCCAGCAGCCAGGCCGGGATGGAAAAACTGTTTTTT. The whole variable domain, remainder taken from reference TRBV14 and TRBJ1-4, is EAGVTQFPSHSVIEKGQTVTLRCDPISGHDNLYWYRRVMGKEIKFLLHFVKESKQDESGMPNNRFLAERTGGTYSTLKVQPAELEDSGVYFCASSQAGMEKLFFGSGTQLSVL.

The CDR3 region is CASRLAFGTGESYEQYF. Here the CDR3 DNA reads TGCGCCAGCAGACTGGCGTTTGGGACAGGGGAATCCTACGAGCAGTACTTC. The V and J genes are TRBV5-1 and TRBJ2-7, with TRBD1 identical over 10 bases. Trimming at V came to 5 bases and at J to 1 base, leaving 12 bases not matched to a gene. Germline assignment: CDR1 SGHRS and CDR2 YFSETQ. This CDR3 region has 17 residues.